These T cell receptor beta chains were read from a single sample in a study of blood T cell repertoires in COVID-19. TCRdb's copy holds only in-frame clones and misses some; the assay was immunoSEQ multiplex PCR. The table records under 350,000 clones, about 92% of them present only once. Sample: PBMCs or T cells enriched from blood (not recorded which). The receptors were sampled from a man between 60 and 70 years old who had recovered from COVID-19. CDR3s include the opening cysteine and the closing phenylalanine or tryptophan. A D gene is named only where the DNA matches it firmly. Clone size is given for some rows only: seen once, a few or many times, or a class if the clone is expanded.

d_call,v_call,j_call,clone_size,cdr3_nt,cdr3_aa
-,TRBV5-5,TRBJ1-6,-,TGTGCCAGCAGCCTAACCGAGATTTATTCACCCCTCCACTTT,CASSLTEIYSPLHF
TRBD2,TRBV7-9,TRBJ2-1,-,TGTGCCAGCAGCTCTAGGACTAGCGGGAGCGTCTACAATGAGCAGTTCTTC,CASSSRTSGSVYNEQFF
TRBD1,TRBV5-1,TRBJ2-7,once,TGCGCCAGCAGCGACAGGGGCGACTACGAGCAGTACTTC,CASSDRGDYEQYF
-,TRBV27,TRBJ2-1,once,TGTGCCAGCAGTTTCGGGGGTATCTACAATGAGCAGTTCTTC,CASSFGGIYNEQFF
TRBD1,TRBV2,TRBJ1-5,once,TGTGCCAGCAGAGGGACAGGACCAAGTCAGCCCCAGCATTTT,CASRGTGPSQPQHF
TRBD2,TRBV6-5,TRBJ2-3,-,TGTGCCAGCAGTCGCGGGGGGAGCACAGATACGCAGTATTTT,CASSRGGSTDTQYF
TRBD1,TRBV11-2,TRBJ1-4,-,TGTGCCAGCAGCCACCGGGACAGGATTAATGAAAAACTGTTTTTT,CASSHRDRINEKLFF
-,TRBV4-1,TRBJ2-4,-,TGCGCCAGCAGCCGGGGAGGCGAGGGAAACATTCAGTACTTC,CASSRGGEGNIQYF
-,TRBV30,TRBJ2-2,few,TGTGCCTGGAGTGTGGGGGGGCAGGACACCGGGGAGCTGTTTTTT,CAWSVGGQDTGELFF
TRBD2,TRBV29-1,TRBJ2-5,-,TGCAGCCCTAGCTCGGGGGGAGAGACCCAGTACTTC,CSPSSGGETQYF
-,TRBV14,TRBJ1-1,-,TGTGCCAGCAGCCAAATGTACAGGAACACTGAAGCTTTCTTT,CASSQMYRNTEAFF
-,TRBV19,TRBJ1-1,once,TGTGCCAGTAGTAGATTAGGCAGGCACACTGAAGCTTTCTTT,CASSRLGRHTEAFF